The subject of this entry is one T cell receptor (beta chain). Its antigen is unknown. The sample originates from a study of T cell repertoires in cytomegalovirus infection. Overall study context: Epitope selection comprised recently identified HLA-C-restricted CMV epitopes and well-studied HLA-B-restricted CMV epitopes. Public TCR beta signature analysis indicated the presence of both CMV infection and matching HLA type. Study-level results: Based on cumulative public TCR beta family frequency, carriers of CMV plus the relevant HLA were identified. HLA-C-restricted CMV-specific TCR beta clonotypes prevailed in the ex vivo response.

This CDR3 is 13 amino acids long. V dropped 4 bases and J dropped 0 bases, with 7 bases sitting between them. CDR1 and CDR2 from the germline V gene are SGHAT and FQDESV (reference sequence). TCRdb recomputed calls from the reads with MiXCR, one row per CDR3 protein. The table lists about 270,000 distinct CDR3 sequences, 20% to 25% of them singletons. The chain uses TRBV11-1 and TRBJ2-7; D not certain. The material sequenced was cultured PBMCs, taken from culture after CMV antigen stimulation. The receptor was isolated from a human donor in good health (CMV status not recorded). Some clones in this sample may be carry-over from other donors' samples. The CDR3 protein is CASSSPSSYEQYF. The DNA for the CDR3 is TGTGCCAGCAGCTCCCCGAGCTCCTACGAGCAGTACTTC.